Presented here are 16 T cell receptor beta chains from one specimen sequenced in a study of T cells in localized non-small cell lung cancer. Here immunoSEQ multiplex PCR was the method, and the copy in TCRdb shows in-frame clones only, minus some. The sample carries about 30,000 clones, roughly nine tenths recorded once. The source material was peripheral blood, sampled before any cancer treatment. These receptors all stem from a woman aged 35 to 70 with stage I lung adenocarcinoma.

This clone was found once. The chain is built from TRBV5-6 and TRBJ2-7, with D hard to call. The CDR3 extends over 13 amino acids. CDR1 is SGHDT and CDR2 is YYEEEE in the germline V gene. V was clipped by 0 bases and J by 6 bases, with 10 bases between them. The CDR3 DNA reads TGTGCCAGCAGCTTGGGCACTTCGCTCGAGCAGTACTTC. Encoded protein: CASSLGTSLEQYF.

The count of this clone is one. The CDR3 sequence: CASRRTGQRLPQYF. The CDR3 coding sequence is TGTGCCAGCAGGCGGACAGGGCAGCGGTTGCCCCAGTACTTC. The V call is TRBV6-5, the J call TRBJ2-7; 8 nucleotides line up with TRBD1. CDR3 length: 14 residues. CDR1 and CDR2 from the germline V gene are MNHEY and SVGAGI. V lost 6 bases, J lost 10 bases, and 14 bases stayed unmatched.

The chain recombines TRBV6-6 with TRBJ1-1; D not certain. Germline-derived CDR1 and CDR2 are MNHNY and SVGAGI (reference sequence). The CDR3 runs to 13 residues. The V end was cut by 5 bases, the J end by 6 bases, with 13 bases between. The CDR3 reads CASSQNSVSEAFF. The CDR3 DNA reads as TGTGCCAGCAGTCAAAATTCAGTATCTGAAGCTTTCTTT.

The chain employs TRBV6-4 and TRBJ1-1; TRBD1 matches at 10 bases. With 5 bases clipped from V and 4 bases from J, the junction kept 7 bases outside the gene matches. Germline CDR1 is MRHNA and CDR2 is SNTAGT. The CDR3 consists of 15 residues. The DNA of the CDR3 is TGTGCCAGCAGTCCTCCGGGGACAGGGGCCACTGAAGCTTTCTTT. It yields the protein CASSPPGTGATEAFF.

The chain employs TRBV7-2 and TRBJ2-5, with TRBD2 matching over 9 bases. CDR1 and CDR2 (germline): SGHTA, FQGNSA. There are 15 residues in the CDR3. The ends lost 2 bases at V and 5 bases at J; junction bases unmatched: 6. Here the CDR3 reads CASSLMAGGLETQYF. CDR3 coding DNA: TGTGCCAGCAGCTTAATGGCGGGGGGGTTGGAGACCCAGTACTTC.

Concerning this clone: Relative to the germline gene, one junction end is altered; a read error may explain this. This chain joins TRBV9 and TRBJ2-7; possible D gene TRBD2, 6 bases. Per germline, CDR1 SGDLS and CDR2 YYNGEE. The CDR3 runs to 11 residues. CDR3 sequence: CASSVAGGRNF. The CDR3, as DNA: TGTGCCAGCAGCGTAGCCGGGGGACGGAACTTC.

The chain is built from TRBV5-7 and TRBJ2-7; D could derive from TRBD1 or TRBD2 (5 bases each). TRBV5-7 is annotated as an ORF whose role is uncertain. The CDR3 spans 14 residues. V lost 6 bases, J lost 0 bases, and 13 bases lay in between. CDR3 DNA: TGTGCCAGCACCCTCTGGGGGAACTCCTACGAGCAGTACTTC. Translation gives CASTLWGNSYEQYF.

This chain joins TRBV5-4 and TRBJ1-5; D gene ambiguous. This CDR3 has 15 amino acids. V was trimmed by 0 bases and J by 6 bases, leaving 13 bases between them. Germline CDR1 and CDR2: SGHNT and YYREEE (reference sequence). This chain's CDR3 is CASSLDQAKSQPQHF. The CDR3 DNA is TGTGCCAGCAGCTTGGATCAGGCAAAGAGTCAGCCCCAGCATTTT.

The chain is built from TRBV27 and TRBJ2-3, with TRBD1 matching over 7 bases. Per the germline V gene, CDR1 is MNHEY and CDR2 is SMNVEV (reference sequence). Trimming took 0 bases from V and 5 from J; bases not matched to a gene: 2. The CDR3 is 14 residues long. In DNA, the CDR3 is TGTGCCAGCAGTTTATCGTCAGGGGGAGATACGCAGTATTTT. Residues: CASSLSSGGDTQYF.

This clone showed up just once. Other nucleotide sequences from this sample produce the same CDR3. The rearrangement uses TRBV11-3 and TRBJ1-2; the match to TRBD1 covers 10 bases. This CDR3 contains 15 residues. J was trimmed by 8 bases and V by 2 bases; bases with no gene match: 8. Germline V gives CDR1 SGHNT, CDR2 YENEEA. CDR3: CASSLTGTGAGGYTF. In DNA form, the CDR3 reads TGTGCCAGCAGCTTAACAGGGACAGGGGCTGGGGGCTACACCTTC.

This chain joins TRBV2 and TRBJ2-3; D tentatively reads TRBD1 or TRBD2 (5 bases each). Germline V CDR1 and CDR2: SNHLY, FYNNEI. CDR3 length equals 13 residues. V gave up 0 bases and J gave up 8 bases, with 9 bases separating them. Here the CDR3 DNA reads TGTGCCAGCAGTGAAGCCGGGACGGGTACGCAGTATTTT. Its protein product is CASSEAGTGTQYF.

This clone was observed a handful of times. This chain links TRBV30 with TRBJ1-4, with D perhaps TRBD1 (6 bases). CDR3 size: 14 residues. Deletions cut 1 base from V and 8 bases from J, with 14 bases between. Germline V lookup: CDR1 GTSNPN, CDR2 SVGIG (reference sequence). Here the CDR3 reads CAWSDDRYREKLFF. The DNA of the CDR3 is TGTGCCTGGAGTGACGACAGGTATCGAGAAAAACTGTTTTTT. Variable domain in full (rest from reference TRBV30 and TRBJ1-4): SQTIHQWPATLVQPVGSPLSLECTVEGTSNPNLYWYRQAAGRGLQLLFYSVGIGQISSEVPQNLSASRPQDRQFILSSKKLLLSDSGFYLCAWSDDRYREKLFFGSGTQLSVL.

V and J are TRBV6-6 and TRBJ2-3; D gene unclear. Trimming shortened V by 2 bases and J by 2 bases, and 8 bases separated the two germline ends. CDR1 MNHNY and CDR2 SVGAGI come from the germline V gene (reference sequence). This CDR3 spans 14 amino acids. DNA of the CDR3: TGTGCCAGCAGTTACCCAGGAATCACAGATACGCAGTATTTT. Its translation: CASSYPGITDTQYF.

The V and J genes are TRBV27 and TRBJ1-5; D remains unclear. Per germline, CDR1 MNHEY and CDR2 SMNVEV (reference sequence). This CDR3 comprises 13 residues. Trimming cost V 6 bases and J 4 bases, with 10 bases left between them. In DNA form, the CDR3 reads TGTGCCAGCAGCCCATTACAAAATCAGCCCCAGCATTTT. This codes for CASSPLQNQPQHF.

The CDR3 here is CASSQRNRDGQPQHF. The CDR3 DNA reads as TGTGCCAGTAGTCAACGTAACAGGGACGGCCAGCCCCAGCATTTT. This sequence joins TRBV19 and TRBJ1-5, with D perhaps matching TRBD1 (6 bases). The V end lost 5 bases, the J end lost 7 bases, and 18 bases lay between the germline ends. The CDR3 covers 15 residues. Germline CDR1 LNHDA, CDR2 SQIVND (reference sequence).

This chain joins TRBV28 and TRBJ1-6, with 8 bases aligning to TRBD1. With V trimmed by 9 bases and J by 7 bases, 8 bases remained unmatched. The germline gives CDR1 MDHEN, CDR2 SYDVKM. The CDR3 covers 14 residues. The CDR3 DNA follows: TGTGCCAGTTACCGGGACAGGCCAAATTCACCCCTCCACTTT. Residues: CASYRDRPNSPLHF.